The 21 T cell receptor beta chains presented below share a single source sample, sequenced in a study of cytomegalovirus exposure and HLA in healthy donors. TCRdb's table, derived via immunoSEQ multiplex PCR, lists solely in-frame clones and lacks some. The table has hundreds of thousands of clones, about nine tenths seen once. Sequencing input: PBMCs. The receptors originated from a woman under 30 in good health and CMV-seronegative.

The chain joins TRBV11-2 to TRBJ2-7; maybe TRBD2 (5 bases). Germline V gives CDR1 SGHAT, CDR2 FQNNGV. The CDR3 sequence is 16 residues long. The V and J ends lost 1 base and 3 bases respectively, with 16 bases between them. CDR3 sequence reads: CASSLAPSREGYEQYF. The CDR3 DNA follows: TGTGCCAGCAGCTTAGCCCCCTCACGGGAAGGCTACGAGCAGTACTTC. Combining the CDR3 with reference TRBV11-2 and TRBJ2-7 gives the whole variable domain EAGVAQSPRYKIIEKRQSVAFWCNPISGHATLYWYQQILGQGPKLLIQFQNNGVVDDSQLPKDRFSAERLKGVDSTLKIQPAKLEDSAVYLCASSLAPSREGYEQYFGPGTRLTVT.

About this clone: One base away lies a much larger clone, so this may be a sequencing read error. The same CDR3 can be traced to other DNA sequences in this sample. The chain couples TRBV28 to TRBJ1-2; TRBD1 might be the D (6 bases). CDR1 and CDR2 from the germline V gene are MDHEN and SYDVKM. The CDR3 loop spans 13 amino acids. Trimming removed 3 bases from V and 2 bases from J, with 7 bases in between. CDR3 sequence reads: CASSLQGNYGYTF. The CDR3 DNA sequence: TGTGCCAGCAGTTTGCAGGGGAACTATGGCTACACCTTC.

The chain links TRBV6-4 to TRBJ1-4; TRBD1 matches at 8 bases. CDR1 is MRHNA, CDR2 SNTAGT, per germline. V was clipped by 6 bases and J by 7 bases; unmatched bases: 4. This CDR3 has 13 amino acids. In DNA form, the CDR3 reads TGTGCCAGCAGCGCTGACAGGGGTGAAAAACTGTTTTTT. Protein sequence: CASSADRGEKLFF.

This rearrangement joins TRBV7-9 to TRBJ1-5, with 10 bases lining up with TRBD1. Germline loops: CDR1 SEHNR, CDR2 FQNEAQ (reference sequence). V shed 3 bases and J 8 bases; nucleotides not matched to a gene: 10. The CDR3 runs 16 residues. The CDR3 spells CASSLDRGDVREPQHF. CDR3 DNA: TGTGCCAGCAGCTTGGACAGGGGGGATGTTCGGGAGCCCCAGCATTTT. The variable domain in full, with the rest retrieved from reference TRBV7-9 and TRBJ1-5, is DTGVSQNPRHKITKRGQNVTFRCDPISEHNRLYWYRQTLGQGPEFLTYFQNEAQLEKSRLLSDRFSAERPKGSFSTLEIQRTEQGDSAMYLCASSLDRGDVREPQHFGDGTRLSIL.

The J gene is TRBJ2-1, the V gene TRBV29-1; 9 nucleotides match TRBD1. CDR3 length: 14 residues. After removal of 4 bases from V and 5 bases from J, the junction contained 6 bases not matched to a gene. Germline CDR1 is SQVTM and CDR2 is ANQGSEA. CDR3 DNA sequence: TGCAGCGTTGCAACGGGACAGGGAAACAATGAGCAGTTCTTC. It encodes CSVATGQGNNEQFF.

Written as DNA, the CDR3 is TGTGCCAGCAGCCAAGATCTCGGGCAGGGTGGTCGAGCTGAAGCTTTCTTT. Amino acid sequence: CASSQDLGQGGRAEAFF. The chain employs TRBV14 and TRBJ1-1; tentative D call: TRBD1 (5 bases). V shed 0 bases and J shed 6 bases, with 20 bases lying between them. Germline V gene data show CDR1 as SGHDN and CDR2 as FVKESK. The CDR3 is 17 amino acids.

This chain connects TRBV27 to TRBJ2-5; 10 positions match TRBD2. CDR1 is MNHEY and CDR2 is SMNVEV in the germline V gene (reference sequence). This CDR3 contains 16 residues. Trimming at V came to 4 bases and at J to 1 base, leaving 6 bases not matched to a gene. CDR3 protein: CASSSPRTSGQETQYF. The CDR3 DNA sequence: TGTGCCAGCAGTTCCCCCCGGACTAGCGGCCAAGAGACCCAGTACTTC.

This rearrangement joins TRBV30 to TRBJ2-4, with 15 positions matching TRBD2. The length of the CDR3 is 17 residues. CDR1 and CDR2 (germline): GTSNPN, SVGIG (reference sequence). J was trimmed by 2 bases and V by 1 base; bases with no gene match: 3. The CDR3 protein is CAWSDGLAGGPKNIQYF. The CDR3 DNA follows: TGTGCCTGGAGTGACGGACTAGCGGGAGGGCCCAAAAACATTCAGTACTTC. Drawing the rest from reference TRBV30 and TRBJ2-4, the complete variable domain is SQTIHQWPATLVQPVGSPLSLECTVEGTSNPNLYWYRQAAGRGLQLLFYSVGIGQISSEVPQNLSASRPQDRQFILSSKKLLLSDSGFYLCAWSDGLAGGPKNIQYFGAGTRLSVL.

A word on this clone: This CDR3 is also generated by other DNA sequences in the sample. The CDR3 bases are TGCGCCAGCAGCTCCCGGGACACCTCCTACGAGCAGTACTTC. This translates into CASSSRDTSYEQYF. This rearrangement joins TRBV5-1 to TRBJ2-7; a possible D gene is TRBD1 (6 bases). There are 14 residues in the CDR3. With 3 bases removed from V and 0 bases from J, the gap between germline ends came to 10 bases. Germline lookup yields CDR1 SGHRS and CDR2 YFSETQ.

This clone appeared once. The chain links TRBV7-9 to TRBJ2-2; D remains ambiguous. CDR3 length: 13 residues. The V gene lost 0 bases and the J gene lost 5 bases, with 4 bases spanning the gap. Germline-derived CDR1 and CDR2 are SEHNR and FQNEAQ (reference sequence). CDR3 bases: TGTGCCAGCAGCTTAGCGGCTACCGGGGAGCTGTTTTTT. Translation: CASSLAATGELFF. Full variable domain (outside the CDR3, taken from reference TRBV7-9 and TRBJ2-2): DTGVSQNPRHKITKRGQNVTFRCDPISEHNRLYWYRQTLGQGPEFLTYFQNEAQLEKSRLLSDRFSAERPKGSFSTLEIQRTEQGDSAMYLCASSLAATGELFFGEGSRLTVL.

This clone was seen a handful of times. The chain carries TRBV6-1 and TRBJ1-1; D possibly corresponds to TRBD1 (5 bases). Trimming stripped 1 base from V and 0 bases from J, with 9 bases between. This CDR3 region has 15 residues. Germline assignment: CDR1 MNHNS and CDR2 SASEGT. CDR3 amino acids: CASSEVVRVNTEAFF. The CDR3 coding sequence is TGTGCCAGCAGTGAAGTTGTCAGGGTGAACACTGAAGCTTTCTTT.

The gene calls are TRBV28 and TRBJ1-2, with D perhaps TRBD1 (6 bases). Germline V lookup: CDR1 MDHEN, CDR2 SYDVKM. The CDR3 consists of 15 residues. The V gene lost 10 bases and the J gene lost 7 bases, with 25 bases spanning the gap. The CDR3 region is CATRGQGREILGYTF. The CDR3, as DNA: TGTGCCACCAGGGGTCAGGGCAGGGAAATTCTTGGCTACACCTTC.

The V and J genes are TRBV9 and TRBJ2-2; TRBD2 aligns across 7 bases. The ends lost 1 base at V and 5 bases at J; junction bases unmatched: 8. The CDR3 length is 16 residues. Germline V gives CDR1 SGDLS, CDR2 YYNGEE. This CDR3 reads CASSVRGRVGTGELFF. In DNA, the CDR3 is TGTGCCAGCAGCGTACGCGGGAGAGTAGGAACCGGGGAGCTGTTTTTT. Full variable domain (outside the CDR3, taken from reference TRBV9 and TRBJ2-2): DSGVTQTPKHLITATGQRVTLRCSPRSGDLSVYWYQQSLDQGLQFLIQYYNGEERAKGNILERFSAQQFPDLHSELNLSSLELGDSALYFCASSVRGRVGTGELFFGEGSRLTVL.

The chain carries TRBV4-1 and TRBJ2-2; 12 bases line up with TRBD2. Trimming cost V 4 bases and J 0 bases; bases outside gene matches: 6. There are 18 residues in the CDR3. Germline values: CDR1 MGHRA, CDR2 YSYEKL. Written as DNA, the CDR3 is TGCGCCAGCAGCCGGGGACTAGCGGGTACCTCGAACACCGGGGAGCTGTTTTTT. It encodes CASSRGLAGTSNTGELFF.

Regarding this clone: In the same sample, other DNA sequences code for this CDR3. V gene TRBV28 combines with J gene TRBJ2-7; 11 bases fit TRBD2. Losses at the gene ends were 1 base for V and 4 bases for J; bases not matched to a gene: 0. Germline values: CDR1 MDHEN, CDR2 SYDVKM. The CDR3 spans 14 residues. CDR3 sequence: CASSLLAGGYEQYF. The CDR3 DNA sequence: TGTGCCAGCAGTTTATTAGCGGGAGGGTACGAGCAGTACTTC.

This clone came up once. The J gene is TRBJ2-3, the V gene TRBV11-1; 11 bases are a match to TRBD1. Germline loops: CDR1 SGHAT, CDR2 FQDESV (reference sequence). There are 16 residues in the CDR3. After removal of 1 base from V and 5 bases from J, the junction contained 5 bases not matched to a gene. The CDR3 bases are TGTGCCAGCAGCTTAGTGGACAGGGGGCTGGGAGATACGCAGTATTTT. As protein: CASSLVDRGLGDTQYF.

This clone has only one observation. The chain uses TRBV9 and TRBJ1-1; D ambiguous. Germline lookup yields CDR1 SGDLS and CDR2 YYNGEE. This CDR3 contains 13 residues. V was pared by 3 bases and J by 1 base, with 7 bases between. CDR3 sequence reads: CASSDTRNTEAFF. The CDR3 nucleotides are TGTGCCAGCAGCGACACAAGGAACACTGAAGCTTTCTTT.

This clone was recorded once. The chain joins TRBV30 to TRBJ2-3, with a weak D call TRBD2 (6 bases). The CDR3 has 13 amino acids. The ends were cut back, 5 bases at V and 0 bases at J, with 9 bases in the middle. CDR1 and CDR2 from the germline V gene are GTSNPN and SVGIG (reference sequence). The CDR3 sequence: CAWERASTDTQYF. CDR3 DNA sequence: TGTGCCTGGGAGCGGGCAAGCACAGATACGCAGTATTTT.

This chain connects TRBV28 to TRBJ1-4; 8 positions agree with TRBD1. From germline, CDR1 is MDHEN and CDR2 SYDVKM. The V segment lost 1 base and the J segment 6 bases; nucleotides outside the gene matches: 10. The CDR3 is 17 amino acids. As DNA, the CDR3 is TGTGCCAGCAGTTTATTGTCCCAGGGGGCAAGTCATGAAAAACTGTTTTTT. Its protein is CASSLLSQGASHEKLFF.

The chain joins TRBV13 to TRBJ1-1, with no clear D. CDR1 is PRHDT, CDR2 FYEKMQ, per germline (reference sequence). The V and J ends lost 0 bases and 1 base respectively, with 6 bases between them. The CDR3 length is 14 residues. CDR3 in amino acids: CASSLGAGNTEAFF. DNA of the CDR3: TGTGCCAGCAGCTTAGGCGCCGGGAACACTGAAGCTTTCTTT. The whole variable domain, filled in from reference TRBV13 and TRBJ1-1, reads AAGVIQSPRHLIKEKRETATLKCYPIPRHDTVYWYQQGPGQDPQFLISFYEKMQSDKGSIPDRFSAQQFSDYHSELNMSSLELGDSALYFCASSLGAGNTEAFFGQGTRLTVV.

The chain links TRBV10-1 to TRBJ1-1; 7 nucleotides match TRBD1. Germline CDR1 and CDR2: WNHNN and SYGVQD (reference sequence). The CDR3 runs 14 residues. V lost 2 bases and J lost 2; bases outside the gene matches: 2. CDR3 bases: TGCGCCAGCAGTGAGGACAGGGTTAACACTGAAGCTTTCTTT. This sequence encodes CASSEDRVNTEAFF.